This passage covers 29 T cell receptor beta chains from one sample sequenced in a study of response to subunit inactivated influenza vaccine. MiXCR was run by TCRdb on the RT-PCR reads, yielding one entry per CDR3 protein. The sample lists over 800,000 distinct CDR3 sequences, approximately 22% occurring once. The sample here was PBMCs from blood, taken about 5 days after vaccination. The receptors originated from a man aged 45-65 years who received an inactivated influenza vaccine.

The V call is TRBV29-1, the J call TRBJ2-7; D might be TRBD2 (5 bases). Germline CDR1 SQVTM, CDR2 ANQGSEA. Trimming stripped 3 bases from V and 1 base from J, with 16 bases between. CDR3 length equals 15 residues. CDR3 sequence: CSVEPLSSGSYEQYF. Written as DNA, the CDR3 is TGCAGCGTTGAGCCCCTTTCTTCGGGGTCCTACGAGCAGTACTTC.

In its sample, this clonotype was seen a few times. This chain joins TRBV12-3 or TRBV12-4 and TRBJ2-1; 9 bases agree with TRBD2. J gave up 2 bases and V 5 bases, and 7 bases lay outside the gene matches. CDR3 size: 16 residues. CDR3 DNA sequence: TGTGCCAGCAGTATGCGAGCGGGAGGACCCTACAATGAGCAGTTCTTC. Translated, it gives CASSMRAGGPYNEQFF.

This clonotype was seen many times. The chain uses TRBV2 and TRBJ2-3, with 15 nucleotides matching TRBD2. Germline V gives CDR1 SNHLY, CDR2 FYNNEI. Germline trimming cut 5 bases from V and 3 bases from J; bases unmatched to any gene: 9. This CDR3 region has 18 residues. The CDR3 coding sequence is TGTGCCAGCAGTCCGAGAGGACTAGCGGGGGGGCCAACAGATACGCAGTATTTT. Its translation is CASSPRGLAGGPTDTQYF.

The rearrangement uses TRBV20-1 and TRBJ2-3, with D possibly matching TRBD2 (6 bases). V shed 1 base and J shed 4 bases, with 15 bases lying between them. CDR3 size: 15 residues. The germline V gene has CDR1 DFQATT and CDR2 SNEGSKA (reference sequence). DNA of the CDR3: TGCAGTGCTAGAGCCCAAGCTGGGAGGCCAGATACGCAGTATTTT. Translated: CSARAQAGRPDTQYF.

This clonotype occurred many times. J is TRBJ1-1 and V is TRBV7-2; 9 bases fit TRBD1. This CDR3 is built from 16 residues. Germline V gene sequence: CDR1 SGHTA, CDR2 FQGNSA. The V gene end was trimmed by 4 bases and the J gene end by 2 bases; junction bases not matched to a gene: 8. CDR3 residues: CASSWPQGAGNTEAFF. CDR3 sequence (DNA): TGTGCCAGCAGCTGGCCACAGGGGGCCGGAAACACTGAAGCTTTCTTT.

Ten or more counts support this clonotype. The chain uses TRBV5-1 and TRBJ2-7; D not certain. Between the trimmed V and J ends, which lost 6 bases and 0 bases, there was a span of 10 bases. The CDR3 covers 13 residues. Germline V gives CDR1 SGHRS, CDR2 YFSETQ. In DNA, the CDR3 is TGCGCCAGCAATCTTGACGGCTCCTACGAGCAGTACTTC. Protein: CASNLDGSYEQYF.

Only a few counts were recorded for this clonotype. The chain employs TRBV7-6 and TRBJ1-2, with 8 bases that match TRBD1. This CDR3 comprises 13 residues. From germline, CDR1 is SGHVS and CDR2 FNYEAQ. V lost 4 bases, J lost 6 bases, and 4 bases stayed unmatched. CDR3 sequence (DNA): TGTGCCAGCAGCTCGGGACAGGTTGATGGCTACACCTTC. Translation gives CASSSGQVDGYTF. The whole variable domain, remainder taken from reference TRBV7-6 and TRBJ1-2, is GAGVSQSPRYKVTKRGQDVALRCDPISGHVSLYWYRQALGQGPEFLTYFNYEAQQDKSGLPNDRFSAERPEGSISTLTIQRTEQRDSAMYRCASSSGQVDGYTFGSGTRLTVV.

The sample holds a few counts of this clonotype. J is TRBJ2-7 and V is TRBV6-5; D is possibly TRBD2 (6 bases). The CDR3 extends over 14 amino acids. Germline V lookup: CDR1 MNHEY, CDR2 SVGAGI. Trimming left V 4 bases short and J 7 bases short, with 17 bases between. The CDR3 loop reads CASSFGTYQEEQYF. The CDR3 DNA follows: TGTGCCAGCAGTTTTGGGACTTACCAGGAGGAGCAGTACTTC.

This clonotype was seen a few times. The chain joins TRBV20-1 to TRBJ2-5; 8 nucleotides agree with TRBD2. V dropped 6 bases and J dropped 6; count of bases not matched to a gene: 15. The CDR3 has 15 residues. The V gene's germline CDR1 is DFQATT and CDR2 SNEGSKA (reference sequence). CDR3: CSANNGGAFEQTQYF. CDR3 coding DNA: TGCAGTGCCAATAACGGGGGGGCCTTCGAGCAGACCCAGTACTTC.

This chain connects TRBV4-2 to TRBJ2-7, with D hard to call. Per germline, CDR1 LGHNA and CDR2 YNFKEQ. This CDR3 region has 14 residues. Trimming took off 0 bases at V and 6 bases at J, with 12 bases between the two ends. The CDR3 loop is CASSQDRAVSEQYF. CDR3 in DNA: TGTGCCAGCAGCCAAGATCGAGCCGTAAGCGAGCAGTACTTC.

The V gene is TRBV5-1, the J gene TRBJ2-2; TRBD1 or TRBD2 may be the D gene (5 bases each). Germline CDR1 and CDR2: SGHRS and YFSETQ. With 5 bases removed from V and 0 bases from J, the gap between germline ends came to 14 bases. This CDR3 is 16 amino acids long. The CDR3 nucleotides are TGCGCCAGCAGTTTTACCGGGACCTCGAACACCGGGGAGCTGTTTTTT. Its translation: CASSFTGTSNTGELFF. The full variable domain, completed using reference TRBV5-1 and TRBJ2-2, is KAGVTQTPRYLIKTRGQQVTLSCSPISGHRSVSWYQQTPGQGLQFLFEYFSETQRNKGNFPGRFSGRQFSNSRSEMNVSTLELGDSALYLCASSFTGTSNTGELFFGEGSRLTVL.

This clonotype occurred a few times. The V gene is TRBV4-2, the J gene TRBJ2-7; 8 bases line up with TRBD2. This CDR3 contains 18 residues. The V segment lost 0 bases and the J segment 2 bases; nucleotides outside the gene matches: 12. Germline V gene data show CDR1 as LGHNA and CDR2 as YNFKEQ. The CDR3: CASSQDRTSGTKTYEQYF. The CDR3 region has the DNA TGTGCCAGCAGCCAAGATAGAACTAGCGGAACTAAAACCTACGAGCAGTACTTC.

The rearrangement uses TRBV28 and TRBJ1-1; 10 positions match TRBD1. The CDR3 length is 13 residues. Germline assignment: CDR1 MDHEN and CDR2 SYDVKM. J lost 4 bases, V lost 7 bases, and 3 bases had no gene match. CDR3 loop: CASIWTGGTEAFF. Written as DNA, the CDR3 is TGTGCCAGCATCTGGACAGGGGGCACTGAAGCTTTCTTT. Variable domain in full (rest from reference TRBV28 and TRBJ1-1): DVKVTQSSRYLVKRTGEKVFLECVQDMDHENMFWYRQDPGLGLRLIYFSYDVKMKEKGDIPEGYSVSREKKERFSLILESASTNQTSMYLCASIWTGGTEAFFGQGTRLTVV.

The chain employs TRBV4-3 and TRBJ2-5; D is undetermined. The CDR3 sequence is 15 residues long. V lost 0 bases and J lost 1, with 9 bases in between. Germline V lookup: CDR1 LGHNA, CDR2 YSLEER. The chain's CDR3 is CASSQDPTPQETQYF. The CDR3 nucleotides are TGCGCCAGCAGCCAAGATCCAACACCCCAAGAGACCCAGTACTTC.

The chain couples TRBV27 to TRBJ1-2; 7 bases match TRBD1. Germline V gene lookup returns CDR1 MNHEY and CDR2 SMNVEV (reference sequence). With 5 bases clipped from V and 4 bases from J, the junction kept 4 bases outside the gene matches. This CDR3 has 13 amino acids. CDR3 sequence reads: CASSRGGFYGYTF. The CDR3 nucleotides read TGTGCCAGCAGTCGAGGGGGCTTCTATGGCTACACCTTC.

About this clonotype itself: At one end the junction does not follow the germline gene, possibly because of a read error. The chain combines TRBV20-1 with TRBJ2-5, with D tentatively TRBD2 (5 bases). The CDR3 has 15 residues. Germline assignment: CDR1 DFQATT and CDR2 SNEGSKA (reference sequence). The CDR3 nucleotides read TGCTGTGCTAGAGATCCTAGCCCTTCCGGAGAGACCCAGTACTTC. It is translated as CCARDPSPSGETQYF.

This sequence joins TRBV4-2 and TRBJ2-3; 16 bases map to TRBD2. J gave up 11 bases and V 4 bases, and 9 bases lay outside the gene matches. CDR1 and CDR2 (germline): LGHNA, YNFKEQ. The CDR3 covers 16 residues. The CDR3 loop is CASSLNSGTSGGEQYF. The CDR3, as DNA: TGTGCCAGCAGCCTCAACTCCGGGACTAGCGGGGGGGAGCAGTATTTT.

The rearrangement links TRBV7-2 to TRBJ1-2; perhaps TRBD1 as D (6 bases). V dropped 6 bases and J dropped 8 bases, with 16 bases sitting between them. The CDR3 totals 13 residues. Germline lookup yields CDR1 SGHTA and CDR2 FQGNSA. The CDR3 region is CASSSQGLGGYTF. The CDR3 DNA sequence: TGTGCCAGCAGTTCACAGGGCCTGGGGGGCTACACCTTC. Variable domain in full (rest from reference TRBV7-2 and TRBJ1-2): GAGVSQSPSNKVTEKGKDVELRCDPISGHTALYWYRQSLGQGLEFLIYFQGNSAPDKSGLPSDRFSAERTGGSVSTLTIQRTQQEDSAVYLCASSSQGLGGYTFGSGTRLTVV.

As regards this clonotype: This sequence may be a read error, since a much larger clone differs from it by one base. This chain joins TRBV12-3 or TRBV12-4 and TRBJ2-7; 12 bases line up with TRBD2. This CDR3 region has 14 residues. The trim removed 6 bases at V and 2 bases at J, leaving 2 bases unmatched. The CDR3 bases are TGTGCCAGCAGATCTAGCGGGGGGGCCTACGAGCAGTACTTC. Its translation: CASRSSGGAYEQYF.

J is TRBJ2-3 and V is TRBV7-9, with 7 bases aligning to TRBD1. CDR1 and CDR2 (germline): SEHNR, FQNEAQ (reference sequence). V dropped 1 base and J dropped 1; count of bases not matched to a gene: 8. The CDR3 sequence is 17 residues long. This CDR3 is CASSLGINTGGTDTQYF. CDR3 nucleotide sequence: TGTGCCAGCAGCTTAGGAATTAACACAGGGGGCACAGATACGCAGTATTTT.

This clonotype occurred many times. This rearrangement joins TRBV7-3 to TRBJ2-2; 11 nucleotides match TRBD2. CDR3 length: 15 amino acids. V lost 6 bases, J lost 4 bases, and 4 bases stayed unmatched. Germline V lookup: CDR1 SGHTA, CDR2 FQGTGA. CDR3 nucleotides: TGTGCCAGCAGTCTAGCGGGAGGTCTCACCGGGGAGCTGTTTTTT. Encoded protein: CASSLAGGLTGELFF.

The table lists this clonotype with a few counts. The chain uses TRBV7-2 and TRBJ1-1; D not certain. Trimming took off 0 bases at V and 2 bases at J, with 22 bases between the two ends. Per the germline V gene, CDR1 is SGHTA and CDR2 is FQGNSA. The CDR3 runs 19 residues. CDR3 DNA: TGTGCCAGCAGCTTAGCGAACACAAGAAACCCGTCTTTTAACACTGAAGCTTTCTTT. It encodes CASSLANTRNPSFNTEAFF.

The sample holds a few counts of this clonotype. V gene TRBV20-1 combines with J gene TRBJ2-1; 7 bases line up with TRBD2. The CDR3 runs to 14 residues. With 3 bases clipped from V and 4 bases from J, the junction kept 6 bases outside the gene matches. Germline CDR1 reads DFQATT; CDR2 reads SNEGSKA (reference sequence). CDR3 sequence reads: CSASGWRGYNEQFF. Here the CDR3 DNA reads TGCAGTGCTAGTGGATGGCGGGGGTACAATGAGCAGTTCTTC.

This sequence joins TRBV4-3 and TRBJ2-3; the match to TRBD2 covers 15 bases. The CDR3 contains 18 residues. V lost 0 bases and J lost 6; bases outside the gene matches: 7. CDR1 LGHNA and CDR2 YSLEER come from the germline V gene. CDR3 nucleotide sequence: TGCGCCAGCAGCCAAGATCTTGGACTAGCGGGGGGGCCTGATACGCAGTATTTT. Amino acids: CASSQDLGLAGGPDTQYF.

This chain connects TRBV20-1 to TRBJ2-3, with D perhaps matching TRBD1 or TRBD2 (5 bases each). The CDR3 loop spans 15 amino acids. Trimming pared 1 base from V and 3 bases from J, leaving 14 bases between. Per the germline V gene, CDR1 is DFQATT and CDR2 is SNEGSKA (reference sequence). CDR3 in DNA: TGCAGTGCTAGAGGGTCGGGGCTCATTACAGATACGCAGTATTTT. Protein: CSARGSGLITDTQYF.

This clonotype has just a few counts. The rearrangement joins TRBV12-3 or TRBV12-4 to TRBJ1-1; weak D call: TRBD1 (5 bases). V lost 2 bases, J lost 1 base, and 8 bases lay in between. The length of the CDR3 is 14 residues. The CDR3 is CASSLNQGNTEAFF. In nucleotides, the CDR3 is TGTGCCAGCAGTTTAAACCAGGGGAACACTGAAGCTTTCTTT.

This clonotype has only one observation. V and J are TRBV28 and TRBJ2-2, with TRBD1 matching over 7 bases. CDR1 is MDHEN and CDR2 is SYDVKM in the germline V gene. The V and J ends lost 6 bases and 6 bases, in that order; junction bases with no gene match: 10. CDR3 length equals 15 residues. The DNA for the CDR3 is TGTGCCAGCAGCAACCCCGGGACAGAGGCCGGGGAGCTGTTTTTT. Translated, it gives CASSNPGTEAGELFF.

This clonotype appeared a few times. Written as DNA, the CDR3 is TGCAGCGTTGAAGGGACAAGGGGGCGCGTCACTGAAGCTTTCTTT. Residues: CSVEGTRGRVTEAFF. The genes are TRBV29-1 and TRBJ1-1; 7 positions match TRBD1. V trimming: 1 base; J trimming: 4 bases; junction bases outside the gene matches: 9. The CDR3 runs 15 residues. CDR1 is SQVTM and CDR2 is ANQGSEA in the germline V gene. Looking up the rest from reference TRBV29-1 and TRBJ1-1 gives the full variable domain: SAVISQKPSRDICQRGTSLTIQCQVDSQVTMMFWYRQQPGQSLTLIATANQGSEATYESGFVIDKFPISRPNLTFSTLTVSNMSPEDSSIYLCSVEGTRGRVTEAFFGQGTRLTVV.

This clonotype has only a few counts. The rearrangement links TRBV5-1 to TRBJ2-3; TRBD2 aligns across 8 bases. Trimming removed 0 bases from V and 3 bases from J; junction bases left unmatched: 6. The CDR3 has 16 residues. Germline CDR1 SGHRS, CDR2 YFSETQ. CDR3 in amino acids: CASSLAPAGGTDTQYF. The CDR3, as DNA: TGCGCCAGCAGCTTGGCCCCGGCGGGAGGTACAGATACGCAGTATTTT.